Here is one T cell receptor (beta chain) with its context. Method: immunoSEQ multiplex PCR; TCRdb's copy keeps in-frame clones and lacks some. The data contain 93,000 or so clones, around 89% of them singletons. This sample is part of a study of control samples from healthy donors and cancer patients. Deletions cut 5 bases from V and 0 bases from J, with 10 bases between. The V gene's germline CDR1 is SGHTA and CDR2 FQGNSA. The length of the CDR3 is 15 residues. The V and J genes are TRBV7-2 and TRBJ1-4, with unresolved D. Sequencing was carried out using PBMCs. This clonotype was obtained from a man aged 60 to 69 with lung cancer. The CDR3 protein is CASSAGLTTNEKLFF. The CDR3 bases are TGTGCCAGCAGCGCGGGGTTGACAACTAATGAAAAACTGTTTTTT.